These 5 T cell receptor beta chains share one sample of origin, sequenced in a study of blood T cells in healthy people across ages. Primers used in a second PCR of about 6 to 11 cycles were a sample-barcoded 5' primer and a J-beta primer mix. TCRdb used MiXCR to reprocess the 5' RACE reads, holding one entry per CDR3 protein. This sample has 500,000 to 600,000 distinct CDR3 sequences, with 25% to 30% found just once. The sequenced material came from blood. These receptor sequences come from an older woman in good health.

The J gene is TRBJ2-1, the V gene TRBV6-2 or TRBV6-3, with D maybe TRBD2 (7 bases). The V end was cut by 6 bases, the J end by 0 bases, with 12 bases between. The CDR3 is 15 amino acids. The germline gives CDR1 MNHEY, CDR2 SVGEGT. The CDR3 DNA is TGTGCCAGCAGGGAAAGGGGGGGCTCCTACAATGAGCAGTTCTTC. Its protein product is CASRERGGSYNEQFF.

The CDR3 nucleotides read TGCGCCAGCAGGGGGGGGACAGGCTCAGACACTGAAGCTTTCTTT. It translates to CASRGGTGSDTEAFF. V gene TRBV5-1 combines with J gene TRBJ1-1, with 8 positions matching TRBD1. V was clipped by 5 bases and J by 3 bases; unmatched bases: 9. CDR3 length: 15 amino acids. From germline, CDR1 is SGHRS and CDR2 YFSETQ. Complete variable domain (other parts from reference TRBV5-1 and TRBJ1-1): KAGVTQTPRYLIKTRGQQVTLSCSPISGHRSVSWYQQTPGQGLQFLFEYFSETQRNKGNFPGRFSGRQFSNSRSEMNVSTLELGDSALYLCASRGGTGSDTEAFFGQGTRLTVV.

The table lists this clonotype with a count of one. The rearrangement links TRBV12-3 or TRBV12-4 to TRBJ2-1, with 8 bases matching TRBD2. CDR3 length: 15 residues. V was clipped by 6 bases and J by 3 bases; unmatched bases: 7. CDR3 nucleotide sequence: TGTGCCAGCAGAGGACCGGGGGGGAGCTACAATGAGCAGTTCTTC. It translates to CASRGPGGSYNEQFF.

V is TRBV9 and J is TRBJ1-2; 7 nucleotides line up with TRBD1. Trimming took 4 bases from V and 8 from J; bases not matched to a gene: 8. CDR3 length: 13 amino acids. Germline values: CDR1 SGDLS, CDR2 YYNGEE. The CDR3 DNA reads as TGTGCCAGCAGCAAAGACAGGGCTGTAGGCTACACCTTC. As protein: CASSKDRAVGYTF.

This clonotype was recorded at least ten times. The chain has TRBV20-1 and TRBJ2-3; D gene uncertain. V was trimmed by 3 bases and J by 9 bases, leaving 10 bases between them. CDR1 and CDR2 from the germline V gene are DFQATT and SNEGSKA (reference sequence). The CDR3 is made up of 11 amino acids. This CDR3 reads CSARSPRTQYF. The CDR3 DNA sequence: TGCAGTGCTAGGTCCCCGAGGACGCAGTATTTT.